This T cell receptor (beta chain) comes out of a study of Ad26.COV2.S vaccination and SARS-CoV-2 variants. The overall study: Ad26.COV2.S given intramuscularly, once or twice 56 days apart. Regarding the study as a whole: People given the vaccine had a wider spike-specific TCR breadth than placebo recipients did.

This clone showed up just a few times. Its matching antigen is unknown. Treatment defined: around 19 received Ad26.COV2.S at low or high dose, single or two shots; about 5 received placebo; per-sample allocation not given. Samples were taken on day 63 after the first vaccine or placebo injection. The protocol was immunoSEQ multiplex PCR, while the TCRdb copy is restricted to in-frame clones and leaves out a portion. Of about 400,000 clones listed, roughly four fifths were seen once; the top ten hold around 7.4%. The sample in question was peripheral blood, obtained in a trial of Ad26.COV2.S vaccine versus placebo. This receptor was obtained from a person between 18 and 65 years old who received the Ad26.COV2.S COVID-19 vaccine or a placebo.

CDR3 protein: CSVEDGANTEAFF. The CDR3 DNA reads TGCAGCGTTGAAGATGGAGCGAACACTGAAGCTTTCTTT. J is TRBJ1-1 and V is TRBV29-1, with unresolved D. Looked up from germline, CDR1 is SQVTM and CDR2 is ANQGSEA. Deletions cut 0 bases from V and 1 base from J, with 6 bases between. The CDR3 runs 13 residues.